The sequence of this T cell receptor (beta chain) was determined in a study of blood T cell repertoires in COVID-19. J was trimmed by 7 bases and V by 11 bases; bases with no gene match: 17. Germline-derived CDR1 and CDR2 are MNHEY and SVGAGI. This CDR3 has 14 amino acids. Per the original methods: Using reference gene primer amplification, nucleated cell counts were estimated. The table came from immunoSEQ multiplex PCR; TCRdb's copy has only in-frame clones and leaves some out. V and J calls plus clone size are reproduced from that table; the DNA served to infer D and trimming. Among about 410,000 clones, roughly nine tenths were seen once, and the ten largest hold 1.5% to 2%. Categorization into cohorts depended on clinical history that participants reported.

Sequenced sample: PBMCs or T cells enriched from blood (not recorded which). The chain couples TRBV6-5 to TRBJ2-7; 7 bases map to TRBD2. This TCR derives from a woman in her twenties or thirties who had recovered from COVID-19. CDR3 sequence reads: CAHRSGTSVGEQYF. The CDR3, as DNA: TGTGCCCACAGGAGCGGGACTTCTGTTGGGGAGCAGTACTTC.